This TCR beta chain is drawn from a study of CD8+ T cells in alopecia areata. Study overall: Severity among treated patients was scored by the percentage of scalp area affected.

The V segment lost 5 bases and the J segment 1 base; nucleotides outside the gene matches: 4. Germline V gene lookup returns CDR1 SGHNT and CDR2 YENEEA. The CDR3 loop spans 14 amino acids. A remark on this clone: Its target is unknown.

The sample's treatment: oral pan-JAK inhibitor, 5-10 mg twice daily. As part of sample collection, lesional scalp punch biopsies and peripheral blood were taken from alopecia areata patients. Sequencing used cDNA as its template, made by extracting RNA and reverse transcribing it. TCRdb keeps only in-frame clones here, not all; method: immunoSEQ multiplex PCR. The sample consists of 180,000 or so clones, about 54% of them appearing once. Findings and caveats of the study: Compared with mice, patients displayed less clear TCR sharing, possibly for HLA-related reasons. Scalp clonality and expanded CD8+ clones among the top 100 fell significantly with tofacitinib.

The source of this sequence is a human donor with alopecia areata. Sequenced material: CD4+ T cells sorted from blood, taken between weeks 55 and 65, from a patient treated with tofacitinib. This chain uses TRBV11-3 with TRBJ2-5; 7 positions match TRBD1. The CDR3 protein is CASSPRDSQETQYF. The CDR3 DNA follows: TGTGCCAGCAGCCCTCGGGACAGCCAAGAGACCCAGTACTTC.